This is a list of T cell receptor beta chains from one sample in a study of shared clonotypes between healthy human individuals. The table came from immunoSEQ multiplex PCR; TCRdb's copy has only in-frame clones and leaves some out. This table has about 2.2 million clones, 85% to 95% appearing once. The sample comprised naive CD8+ T cells from PBMCs. These receptors were taken from a man younger than 30 in good health. Some clones in this sample may be carry-over from other donors' samples. Each CDR3 is given with its conserved first and last residue. D genes are given only for firm matches. The size entry is marked missing in some rows and otherwise reads once, few, many or a size class.

abundance	v_gene	j_gene	d_gene	CDR3aa	CDR3nt
-	TRBV27	TRBJ2-2	-	CASSFLLGELFF	TGTGCCAGCAGTTTTCTTCTCGGGGAGCTGTTTTTT
-	TRBV7-9	TRBJ2-3	-	CASRPPFTDTQYF	TGTGCCAGCAGACCCCCTTTCACAGATACGCAGTATTTT
once	TRBV30	TRBJ1-2	-	CAWSHGTYGYTF	TGTGCCTGGAGCCACGGGACGTATGGCTACACCTTC
-	TRBV19	TRBJ2-1	-	CASSPRAWGDEQFF	TGTGCCAGTAGTCCTCGTGCGTGGGGGGATGAGCAGTTCTTC
-	TRBV5-1	TRBJ2-7	-	CASSVNSAYEQYF	TGCGCCAGCAGCGTCAATAGCGCCTACGAGCAGTACTTC
-	TRBV5-5	TRBJ2-1	TRBD2	CASSWTSGHNEQFF	TGTGCCAGCAGTTGGACTAGCGGCCACAATGAGCAGTTCTTC
-	TRBV5-8	TRBJ2-3	TRBD2	CASSIAGGPDTQYF	TGTGCCAGCAGCATAGCGGGAGGGCCAGATACGCAGTATTTT
-	TRBV21-1	TRBJ1-1	-	CASSKKGEAFF	TGTGCCAGCAGCAAAAAGGGTGAAGCTTTCTTT
-	TRBV12-2	TRBJ1-5	-	CALPGDYGNQPQHF	TGTGCACTACCGGGGGATTACGGCAATCAGCCCCAGCATTTT
-	TRBV28	TRBJ2-1	-	CATIPGDSYNEQFF	TGTGCCACCATCCCGGGAGATTCCTACAATGAGCAGTTCTTC
-	TRBV18	TRBJ2-7	TRBD2	CASSPDLAGEYEQYF	TGTGCCAGCTCACCAGACCTAGCGGGAGAGTACGAGCAGTACTTC
-	TRBV27	TRBJ1-5	-	CASSLRDPRGSQPQHF	TGTGCCAGCAGTTTAAGGGATCCGAGGGGGAGTCAGCCCCAGCATTTT
-	TRBV4-3	TRBJ2-1	TRBD2	CASSQEAGGPVSYNEQFF	TGCGCCAGCAGCCAAGAGGCGGGAGGGCCGGTTTCCTACAATGAGCAGTTCTTC
-	TRBV27	TRBJ2-1	-	CASSLRTGYYNEQFF	TGTGCCAGCAGCCTTCGGACTGGTTACTACAATGAGCAGTTCTTC
-	TRBV14	TRBJ2-7	-	CASSQDRSVYEQYF	TGTGCCAGCAGCCAAGATCGTTCGGTCTACGAGCAGTACTTC
-	TRBV11-3	TRBJ2-7	-	CASSLRGVDEQYF	TGTGCCAGCAGCTTAAGGGGGGTGGACGAGCAGTACTTC
-	TRBV14	TRBJ1-2	-	CASSQGGGYTF	TGTGCCAGCAGCCAAGGAGGTGGCTACACCTTC
-	TRBV18	TRBJ2-1	TRBD1	CASSPYGQGRVNEQFF	TGTGCCAGCTCACCCTATGGACAGGGGCGGGTCAATGAGCAGTTCTTC
-	TRBV14	TRBJ2-1	-	CASSRPSSYNEQFF	TGTGCCAGCAGCCGGCCCAGCTCCTACAATGAGCAGTTCTTC
-	TRBV11-3	TRBJ1-3	-	CASSLDYNSGNTIYF	TGTGCCAGCAGCTTAGATTACAACTCTGGAAACACCATATATTTT
-	TRBV27	TRBJ2-7	TRBD2	CASSLSMAETSGRWYEQYF	TGTGCCAGCAGTTTATCGATGGCTGAGACTAGCGGGAGATGGTACGAGCAGTACTTC
-	TRBV28	TRBJ1-4	-	CASSAARGIGEKLFF	TGTGCCAGCAGTGCGGCGAGGGGAATAGGGGAAAAACTGTTTTTT
-	TRBV27	TRBJ2-7	-	CASQGGGLPYEQYF	TGTGCCAGCCAGGGGGGGGGACTACCCTACGAGCAGTACTTC